This T cell receptor beta chain was captured in a study of cytomegalovirus exposure and HLA in healthy donors. Among the donors, all were healthy bone marrow donors. Nominal health characterized the donors when sampled, though unrecorded immune exposures were likely. CDR3 length equals 15 residues. V lost 4 bases, J lost 1 base, and 6 bases stayed unmatched. The V gene's germline CDR1 is SGHRS and CDR2 YFSETQ. Study conclusions and caveats: Follow-up analysis later connected one missense variant in DCLRE1C with trimming of TCR beta V- and J-genes. Several V segments, TRBV6-2 and TRBV6-3 among them, could not be told apart and were dropped.

The PCR had 60 Vbeta and 13 Jbeta primers. Assay used: immunoSEQ multiplex PCR; TCRdb lists only in-frame clones, some missing. In the table there are 90,000 to 120,000 clones, around 74% of which are singletons. A few counts support this clone. No antigen is known for it. Material for sequencing was PBMCs. This chain uses TRBV5-1 with TRBJ2-5, with 8 bases fitting TRBD2. The sequence came from a woman in her forties in good health and CMV-seropositive. The CDR3 coding sequence is TGCGCCAGCAGCCCAACCGGGACTAGCCAAGAGACCCAGTACTTC. Translated, it gives CASSPTGTSQETQYF.